This T cell receptor (beta chain) was identified during a study of blood T cell repertoires in COVID-19. Study overall: Italy, Spain and the United States were the sources of the convalescent and acute COVID-19 samples. From T cells, B-cell-depleted T cells, or PBMCs came the material, which was cDNA or gDNA.

V was pared by 4 bases and J by 5 bases, with 5 bases of the junction left unmatched. Germline CDR1 and CDR2: MNHEY and SMNVEV (reference sequence). The CDR3 sequence is 14 residues long. Sequencing used immunoSEQ multiplex PCR; TCRdb keeps in-frame clones, though not all of them. Of roughly 150,000 clones listed, over 75% are singletons. The sequence was collected from a human donor in a cohort sampled during active COVID-19. The chain couples TRBV27 to TRBJ1-1; 9 bases are shared with TRBD1. The sequenced sample was peripheral blood. Here the CDR3 reads CASSWGTGSTEAFF. The CDR3 bases are TGTGCCAGCAGTTGGGGGACAGGGAGTACTGAAGCTTTCTTT.